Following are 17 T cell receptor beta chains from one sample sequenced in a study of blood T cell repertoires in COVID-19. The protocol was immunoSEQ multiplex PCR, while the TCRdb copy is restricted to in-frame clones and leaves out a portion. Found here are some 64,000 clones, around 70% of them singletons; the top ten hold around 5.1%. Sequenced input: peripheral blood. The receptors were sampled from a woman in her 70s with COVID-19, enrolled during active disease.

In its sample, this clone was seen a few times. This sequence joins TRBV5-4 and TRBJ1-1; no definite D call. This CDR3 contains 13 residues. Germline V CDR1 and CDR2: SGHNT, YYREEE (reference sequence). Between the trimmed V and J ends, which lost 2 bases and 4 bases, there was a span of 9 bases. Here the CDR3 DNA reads TGTGCCAGCAGCTTCGGGGTGGGCACTGAAGCTTTCTTT. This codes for CASSFGVGTEAFF. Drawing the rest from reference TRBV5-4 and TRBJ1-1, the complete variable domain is ETGVTQSPTHLIKTRGQQVTLRCSSQSGHNTVSWYQQALGQGPQFIFQYYREEENGRGNFPPRFSGLQFPNYSSELNVNALELDDSALYLCASSFGVGTEAFFGQGTRLTVV.

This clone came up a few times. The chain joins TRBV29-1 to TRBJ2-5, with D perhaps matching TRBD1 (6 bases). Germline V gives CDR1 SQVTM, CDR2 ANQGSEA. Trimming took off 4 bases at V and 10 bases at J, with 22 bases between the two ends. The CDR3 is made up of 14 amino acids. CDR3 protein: CSVVGDTWIGSQYF. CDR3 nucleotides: TGCAGCGTTGTAGGGGACACTTGGATAGGGAGCCAGTACTTC. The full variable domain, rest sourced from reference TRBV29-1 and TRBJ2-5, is SAVISQKPSRDICQRGTSLTIQCQVDSQVTMMFWYRQQPGQSLTLIATANQGSEATYESGFVIDKFPISRPNLTFSTLTVSNMSPEDSSIYLCSVVGDTWIGSQYFGPGTRLLVL.

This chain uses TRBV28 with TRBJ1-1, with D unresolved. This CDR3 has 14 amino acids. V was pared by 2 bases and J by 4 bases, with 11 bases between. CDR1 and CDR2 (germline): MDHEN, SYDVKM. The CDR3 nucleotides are TGTGCCAGCAGTTTACCCGACCCGGGCACTGAAGCTTTCTTT. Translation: CASSLPDPGTEAFF.

CDR3 amino acids: CASLSTVNTEAFF. In DNA, the CDR3 is TGTGCCAGCCTCTCTACAGTGAACACTGAAGCTTTCTTT. The V and J genes are TRBV19 and TRBJ1-1; D is unclear. CDR3 length: 13 residues. Germline assignment: CDR1 LNHDA and CDR2 SQIVND (reference sequence). Trimming removed 9 bases from V and 0 bases from J, with 11 bases in between. The whole variable domain, remainder taken from reference TRBV19 and TRBJ1-1, is DGGITQSPKYLFRKEGQNVTLSCEQNLNHDAMYWYRQDPGQGLRLIYYSQIVNDFQKGDIAEGYSVSREKKESFPLTVTSAQKNPTAFYLCASLSTVNTEAFFGQGTRLTVV.

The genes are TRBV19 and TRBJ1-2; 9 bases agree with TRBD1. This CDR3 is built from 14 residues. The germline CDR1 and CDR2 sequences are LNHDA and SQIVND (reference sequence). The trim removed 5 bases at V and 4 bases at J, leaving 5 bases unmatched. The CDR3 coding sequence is TGTGCCAGTAGTTCCGGGACAGGGCCCTATGGCTACACCTTC. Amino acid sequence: CASSSGTGPYGYTF.

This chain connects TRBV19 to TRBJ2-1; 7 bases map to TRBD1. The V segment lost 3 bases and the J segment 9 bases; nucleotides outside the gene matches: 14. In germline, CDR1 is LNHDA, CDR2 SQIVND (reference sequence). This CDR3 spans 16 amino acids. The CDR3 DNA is TGTGCCAGTAGTATCGGGTCGGGCAGGGGGATCGCTGAGCAGTTCTTC. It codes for CASSIGSGRGIAEQFF.

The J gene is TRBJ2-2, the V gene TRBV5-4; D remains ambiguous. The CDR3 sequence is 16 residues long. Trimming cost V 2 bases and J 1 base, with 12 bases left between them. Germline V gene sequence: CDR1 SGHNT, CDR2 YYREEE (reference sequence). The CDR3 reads CASSFGLVGNTGELFF. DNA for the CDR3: TGTGCCAGCAGCTTCGGCCTAGTGGGGAACACCGGGGAGCTGTTTTTT. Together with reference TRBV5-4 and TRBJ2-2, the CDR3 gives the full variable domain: ETGVTQSPTHLIKTRGQQVTLRCSSQSGHNTVSWYQQALGQGPQFIFQYYREEENGRGNFPPRFSGLQFPNYSSELNVNALELDDSALYLCASSFGLVGNTGELFFGEGSRLTVL.

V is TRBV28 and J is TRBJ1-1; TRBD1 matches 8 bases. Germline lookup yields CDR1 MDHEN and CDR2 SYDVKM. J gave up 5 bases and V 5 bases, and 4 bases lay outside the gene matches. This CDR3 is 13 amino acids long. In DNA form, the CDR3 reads TGTGCCAGCAGTACACAGGGGGATACTGAAGCTTTCTTT. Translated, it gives CASSTQGDTEAFF.

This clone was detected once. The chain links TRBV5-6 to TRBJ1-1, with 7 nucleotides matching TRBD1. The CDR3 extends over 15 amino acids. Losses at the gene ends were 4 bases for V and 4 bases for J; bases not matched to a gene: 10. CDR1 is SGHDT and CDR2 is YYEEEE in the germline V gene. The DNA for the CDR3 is TGTGCCAGCAGCGCACGGACAGGCAGAGGCACTGAAGCTTTCTTT. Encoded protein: CASSARTGRGTEAFF.

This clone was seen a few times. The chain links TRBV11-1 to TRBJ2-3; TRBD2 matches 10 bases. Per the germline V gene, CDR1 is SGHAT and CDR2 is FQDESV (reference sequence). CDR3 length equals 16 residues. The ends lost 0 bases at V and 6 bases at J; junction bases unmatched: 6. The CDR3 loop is CASSLAERGGLDTQYF. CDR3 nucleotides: TGTGCCAGCAGCTTAGCCGAGCGGGGGGGCCTCGATACGCAGTATTTT.

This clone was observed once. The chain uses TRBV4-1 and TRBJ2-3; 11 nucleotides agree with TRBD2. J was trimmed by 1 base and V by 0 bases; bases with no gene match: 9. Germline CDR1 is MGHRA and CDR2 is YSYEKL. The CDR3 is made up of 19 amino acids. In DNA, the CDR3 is TGCGCCAGCAGCCAAGATCTGCTAGCGGGAGGTGCAGGCACAGATACGCAGTATTTT. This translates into CASSQDLLAGGAGTDTQYF.

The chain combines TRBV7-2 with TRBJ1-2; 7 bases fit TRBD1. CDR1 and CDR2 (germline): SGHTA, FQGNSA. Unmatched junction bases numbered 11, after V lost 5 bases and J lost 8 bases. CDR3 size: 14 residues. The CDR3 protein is CASSVRDSSVGYTF. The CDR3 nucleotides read TGTGCCAGCAGCGTCCGGGACAGTTCCGTGGGCTACACCTTC.

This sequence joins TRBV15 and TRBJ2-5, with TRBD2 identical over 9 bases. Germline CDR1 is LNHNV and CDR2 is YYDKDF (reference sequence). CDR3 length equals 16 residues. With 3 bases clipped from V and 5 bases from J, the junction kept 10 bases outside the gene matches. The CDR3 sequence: CATSRELAGSSETQYF. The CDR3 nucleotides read TGTGCCACCAGCAGGGAACTAGCGGGTAGCTCGGAGACCCAGTACTTC.

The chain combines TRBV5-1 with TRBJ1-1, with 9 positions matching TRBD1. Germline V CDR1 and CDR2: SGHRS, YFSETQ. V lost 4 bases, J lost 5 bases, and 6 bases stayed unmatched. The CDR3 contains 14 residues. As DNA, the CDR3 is TGCGCCAGCAGCGGACAGGGGCGGGAAACTGAAGCTTTCTTT. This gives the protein CASSGQGRETEAFF.

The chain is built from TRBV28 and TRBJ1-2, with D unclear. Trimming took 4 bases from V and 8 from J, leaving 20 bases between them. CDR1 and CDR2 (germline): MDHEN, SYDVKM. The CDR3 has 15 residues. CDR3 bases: TGTGCCAGCAGTTCCCACTCTGGGTCTCCTAGCGGCTACACCTTC. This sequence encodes CASSSHSGSPSGYTF.

The CDR3 DNA reads TGTGCCAGCAGACCTAACCTCGGACAGGCCTATGGCTACACCTTC. Protein sequence: CASRPNLGQAYGYTF. V is TRBV6-5 and J is TRBJ1-2; 7 positions match TRBD1. The germline V gene encodes CDR1 MNHEY and CDR2 SVGAGI. V lost 6 bases to trimming and J lost 4 bases; unmatched junction nucleotides: 11. The CDR3 covers 15 residues.

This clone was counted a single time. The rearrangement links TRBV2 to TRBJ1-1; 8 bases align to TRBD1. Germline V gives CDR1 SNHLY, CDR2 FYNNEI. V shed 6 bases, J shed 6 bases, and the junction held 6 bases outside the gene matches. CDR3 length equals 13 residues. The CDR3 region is CASREDREAEAFF. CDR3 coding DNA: TGTGCCAGCAGGGAGGACAGGGAGGCTGAAGCTTTCTTT.